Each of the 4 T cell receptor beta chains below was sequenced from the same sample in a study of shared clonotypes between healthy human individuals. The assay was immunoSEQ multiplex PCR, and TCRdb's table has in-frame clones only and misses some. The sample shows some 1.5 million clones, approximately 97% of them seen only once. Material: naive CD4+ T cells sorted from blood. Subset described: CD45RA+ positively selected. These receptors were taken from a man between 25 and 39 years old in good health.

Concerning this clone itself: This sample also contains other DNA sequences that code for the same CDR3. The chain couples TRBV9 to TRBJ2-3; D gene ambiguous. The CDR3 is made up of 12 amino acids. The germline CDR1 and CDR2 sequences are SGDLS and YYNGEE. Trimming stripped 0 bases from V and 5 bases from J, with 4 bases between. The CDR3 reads CASSVDVDTQYF. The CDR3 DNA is TGTGCCAGCAGCGTAGATGTAGATACGCAGTATTTT.

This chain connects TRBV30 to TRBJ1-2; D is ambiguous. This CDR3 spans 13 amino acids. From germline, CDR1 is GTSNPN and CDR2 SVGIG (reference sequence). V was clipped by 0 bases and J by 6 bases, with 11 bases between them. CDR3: CAWSVLAGHGYTF. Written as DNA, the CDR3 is TGTGCCTGGAGTGTACTGGCAGGTCATGGCTACACCTTC.

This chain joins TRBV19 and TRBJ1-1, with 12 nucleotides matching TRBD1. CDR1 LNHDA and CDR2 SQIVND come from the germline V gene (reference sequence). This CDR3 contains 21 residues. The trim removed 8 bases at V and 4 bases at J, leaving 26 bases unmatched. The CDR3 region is CASRRPLVLIPGTGGSTEAFF. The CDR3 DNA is TGTGCCAGTCGCCGCCCCCTGGTGCTAATTCCCGGGACAGGGGGCAGCACTGAAGCTTTCTTT.

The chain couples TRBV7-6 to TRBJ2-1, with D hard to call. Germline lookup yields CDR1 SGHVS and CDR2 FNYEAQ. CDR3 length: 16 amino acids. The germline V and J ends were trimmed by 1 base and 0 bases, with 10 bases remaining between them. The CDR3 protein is CASSLVFGNSYNEQFF. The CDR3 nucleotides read TGTGCCAGCAGCTTAGTTTTTGGGAACTCCTACAATGAGCAGTTCTTC.